This note documents a single T cell receptor beta chain sequence. Per the germline V gene, CDR1 is SGHVS and CDR2 is FNYEAQ. The V segment lost 3 bases and the J segment 1 base; nucleotides outside the gene matches: 5. This CDR3 is built from 15 residues. The sample belongs to a study of blood T cells in healthy people across ages. With a J-beta primer mix and a sample-barcoded 5' primer, a second PCR ran roughly 7 to 11 cycles. TCRdb ran MiXCR on the 5' RACE reads and lists one entry per CDR3 protein. The sample lists about 1,400,000 distinct CDR3 sequences, around 55% occurring once. The chain is built from TRBV7-6 and TRBJ2-7; the match to TRBD2 covers 8 bases. Sequences were obtained from blood. This clonotype was sampled from a man aged 18 to 30 in good health. CDR3 protein: CASSFFSGESYEQYF. The CDR3 region has the DNA TGTGCCAGCAGCTTCTTTAGCGGGGAATCCTACGAGCAGTACTTC.